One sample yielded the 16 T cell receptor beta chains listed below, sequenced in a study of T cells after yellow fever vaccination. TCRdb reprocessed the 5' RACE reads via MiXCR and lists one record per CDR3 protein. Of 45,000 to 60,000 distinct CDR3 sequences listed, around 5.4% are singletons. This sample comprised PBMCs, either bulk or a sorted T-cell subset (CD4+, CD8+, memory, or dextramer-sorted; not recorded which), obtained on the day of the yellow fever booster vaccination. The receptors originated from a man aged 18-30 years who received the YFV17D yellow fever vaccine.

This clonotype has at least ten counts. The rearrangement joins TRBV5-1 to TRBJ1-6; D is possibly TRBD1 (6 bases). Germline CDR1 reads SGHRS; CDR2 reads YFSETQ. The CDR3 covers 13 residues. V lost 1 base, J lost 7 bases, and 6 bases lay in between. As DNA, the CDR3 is TGCGCCAGCAGCTTGACAGGGAATTCACCCCTCCACTTT. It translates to CASSLTGNSPLHF.

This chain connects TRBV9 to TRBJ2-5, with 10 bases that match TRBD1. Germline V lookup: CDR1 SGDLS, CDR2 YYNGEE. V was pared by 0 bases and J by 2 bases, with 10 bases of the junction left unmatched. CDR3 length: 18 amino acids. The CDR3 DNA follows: TGTGCCAGCAGCGTAGCCGAGTTAGGACAGGGGGTTCAAGAGACCCAGTACTTC. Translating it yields CASSVAELGQGVQETQYF.

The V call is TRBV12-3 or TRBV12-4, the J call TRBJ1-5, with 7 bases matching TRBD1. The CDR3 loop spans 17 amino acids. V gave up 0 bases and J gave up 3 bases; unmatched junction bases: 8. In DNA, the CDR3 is TGTGCCAGCAGTTTAGCGGACAGGTTCCTACCCAATCAGCCCCAGCATTTT. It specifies CASSLADRFLPNQPQHF.

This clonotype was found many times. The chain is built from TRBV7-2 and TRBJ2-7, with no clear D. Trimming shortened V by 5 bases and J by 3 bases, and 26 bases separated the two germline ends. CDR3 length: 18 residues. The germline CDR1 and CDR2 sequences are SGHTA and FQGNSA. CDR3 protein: CASSLVARSSSRVYEQYF. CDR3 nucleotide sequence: TGTGCCAGCAGCCTGGTGGCCAGGTCCTCCTCTCGAGTCTACGAGCAGTACTTC.

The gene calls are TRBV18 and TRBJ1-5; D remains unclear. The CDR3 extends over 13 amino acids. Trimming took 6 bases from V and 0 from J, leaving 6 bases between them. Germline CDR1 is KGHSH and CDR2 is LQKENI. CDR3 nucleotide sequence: TGTGCCAGCTCGCCTATTAGCAATCAGCCCCAGCATTTT. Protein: CASSPISNQPQHF.

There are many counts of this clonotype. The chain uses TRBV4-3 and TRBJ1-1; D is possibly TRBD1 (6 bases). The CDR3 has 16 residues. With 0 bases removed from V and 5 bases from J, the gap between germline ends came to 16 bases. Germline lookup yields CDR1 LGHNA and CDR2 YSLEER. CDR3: CASSQDMYGGGTEAFF. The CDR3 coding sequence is TGCGCCAGCAGCCAAGATATGTACGGAGGGGGGACTGAAGCTTTCTTT.

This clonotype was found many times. The CDR3 region is CASSFRTGDGYTF. As DNA, the CDR3 is TGTGCCAGCAGTTTTAGAACAGGGGATGGCTACACCTTC. This rearrangement joins TRBV12-3 or TRBV12-4 to TRBJ1-2, with 7 bases identical to TRBD1. This CDR3 has 13 amino acids. J was trimmed by 6 bases and V by 3 bases; bases with no gene match: 4.

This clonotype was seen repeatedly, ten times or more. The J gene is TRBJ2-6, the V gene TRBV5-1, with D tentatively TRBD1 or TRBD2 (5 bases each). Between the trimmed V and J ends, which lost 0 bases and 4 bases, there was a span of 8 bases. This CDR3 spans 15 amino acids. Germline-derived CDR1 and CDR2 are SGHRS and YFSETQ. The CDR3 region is CASSLAGTGANVLTF. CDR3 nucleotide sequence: TGCGCCAGCAGCTTGGCCGGGACCGGGGCCAACGTCCTGACTTTC.

This CDR3 reads CASSLGTPSSYEQYF. DNA of the CDR3: TGTGCCAGCAGCTTAGGGACCCCGAGCTCCTACGAGCAGTACTTC. This chain uses TRBV7-9 with TRBJ2-7; D is unresolved. With 1 base removed from V and 0 bases from J, the gap between germline ends came to 10 bases. CDR1 and CDR2 (germline): SEHNR, FQNEAQ (reference sequence). This CDR3 contains 15 residues.

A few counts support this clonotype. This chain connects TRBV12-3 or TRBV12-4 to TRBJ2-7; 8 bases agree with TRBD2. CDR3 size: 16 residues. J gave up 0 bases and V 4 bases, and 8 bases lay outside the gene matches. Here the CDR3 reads CASSSLTSVSSYEQYF. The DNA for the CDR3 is TGTGCCAGCAGTTCCCTGACTAGCGTCAGCTCCTACGAGCAGTACTTC.

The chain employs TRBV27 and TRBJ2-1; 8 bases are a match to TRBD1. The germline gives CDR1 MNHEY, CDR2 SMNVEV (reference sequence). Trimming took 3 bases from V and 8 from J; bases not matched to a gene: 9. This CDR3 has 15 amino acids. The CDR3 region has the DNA TGTGCCAGCAGTTTCCGGGACAGGATCGGGGATGAGCAGTTCTTC. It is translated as CASSFRDRIGDEQFF.

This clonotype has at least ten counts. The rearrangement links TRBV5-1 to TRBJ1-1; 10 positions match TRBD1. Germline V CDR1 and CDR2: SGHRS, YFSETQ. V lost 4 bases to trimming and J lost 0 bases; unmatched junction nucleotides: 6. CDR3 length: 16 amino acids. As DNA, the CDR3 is TGCGCCAGCAGCCATCCGGACAGGGGGATGAACACTGAAGCTTTCTTT. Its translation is CASSHPDRGMNTEAFF.

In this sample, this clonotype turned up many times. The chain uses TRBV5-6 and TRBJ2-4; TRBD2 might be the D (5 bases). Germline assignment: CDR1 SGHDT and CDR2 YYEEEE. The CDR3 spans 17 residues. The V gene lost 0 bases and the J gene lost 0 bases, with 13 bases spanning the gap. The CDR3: CASSLVWGDRAKNIQYF. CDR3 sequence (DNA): TGTGCCAGCAGCTTGGTCTGGGGAGATAGAGCCAAAAACATTCAGTACTTC.

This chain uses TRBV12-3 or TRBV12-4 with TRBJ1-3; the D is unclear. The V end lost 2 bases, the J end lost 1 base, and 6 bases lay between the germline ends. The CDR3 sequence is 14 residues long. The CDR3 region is CASSLIGSGNTIYF. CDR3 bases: TGTGCCAGCAGTTTAATAGGATCTGGAAACACCATATATTTT.

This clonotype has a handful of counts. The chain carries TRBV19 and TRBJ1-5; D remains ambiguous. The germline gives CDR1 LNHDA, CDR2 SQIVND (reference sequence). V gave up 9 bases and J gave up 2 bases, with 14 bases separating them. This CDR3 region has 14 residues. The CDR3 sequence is CASKPTRGNQPQHF. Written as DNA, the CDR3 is TGTGCCAGCAAACCCACGAGGGGCAATCAGCCCCAGCATTTT.

The CDR3 protein is CASSHPPFSQPQHF. The CDR3 DNA reads TGTGCCAGCAGCCACCCGCCCTTCAGTCAGCCCCAGCATTTT. The J gene is TRBJ1-5, the V gene TRBV6-2 or TRBV6-3; D call uncertain. This CDR3 comprises 14 residues. From germline, CDR1 is MNHEY and CDR2 SVGEGT. The V end lost 6 bases, the J end lost 6 bases, and 15 bases lay between the germline ends.